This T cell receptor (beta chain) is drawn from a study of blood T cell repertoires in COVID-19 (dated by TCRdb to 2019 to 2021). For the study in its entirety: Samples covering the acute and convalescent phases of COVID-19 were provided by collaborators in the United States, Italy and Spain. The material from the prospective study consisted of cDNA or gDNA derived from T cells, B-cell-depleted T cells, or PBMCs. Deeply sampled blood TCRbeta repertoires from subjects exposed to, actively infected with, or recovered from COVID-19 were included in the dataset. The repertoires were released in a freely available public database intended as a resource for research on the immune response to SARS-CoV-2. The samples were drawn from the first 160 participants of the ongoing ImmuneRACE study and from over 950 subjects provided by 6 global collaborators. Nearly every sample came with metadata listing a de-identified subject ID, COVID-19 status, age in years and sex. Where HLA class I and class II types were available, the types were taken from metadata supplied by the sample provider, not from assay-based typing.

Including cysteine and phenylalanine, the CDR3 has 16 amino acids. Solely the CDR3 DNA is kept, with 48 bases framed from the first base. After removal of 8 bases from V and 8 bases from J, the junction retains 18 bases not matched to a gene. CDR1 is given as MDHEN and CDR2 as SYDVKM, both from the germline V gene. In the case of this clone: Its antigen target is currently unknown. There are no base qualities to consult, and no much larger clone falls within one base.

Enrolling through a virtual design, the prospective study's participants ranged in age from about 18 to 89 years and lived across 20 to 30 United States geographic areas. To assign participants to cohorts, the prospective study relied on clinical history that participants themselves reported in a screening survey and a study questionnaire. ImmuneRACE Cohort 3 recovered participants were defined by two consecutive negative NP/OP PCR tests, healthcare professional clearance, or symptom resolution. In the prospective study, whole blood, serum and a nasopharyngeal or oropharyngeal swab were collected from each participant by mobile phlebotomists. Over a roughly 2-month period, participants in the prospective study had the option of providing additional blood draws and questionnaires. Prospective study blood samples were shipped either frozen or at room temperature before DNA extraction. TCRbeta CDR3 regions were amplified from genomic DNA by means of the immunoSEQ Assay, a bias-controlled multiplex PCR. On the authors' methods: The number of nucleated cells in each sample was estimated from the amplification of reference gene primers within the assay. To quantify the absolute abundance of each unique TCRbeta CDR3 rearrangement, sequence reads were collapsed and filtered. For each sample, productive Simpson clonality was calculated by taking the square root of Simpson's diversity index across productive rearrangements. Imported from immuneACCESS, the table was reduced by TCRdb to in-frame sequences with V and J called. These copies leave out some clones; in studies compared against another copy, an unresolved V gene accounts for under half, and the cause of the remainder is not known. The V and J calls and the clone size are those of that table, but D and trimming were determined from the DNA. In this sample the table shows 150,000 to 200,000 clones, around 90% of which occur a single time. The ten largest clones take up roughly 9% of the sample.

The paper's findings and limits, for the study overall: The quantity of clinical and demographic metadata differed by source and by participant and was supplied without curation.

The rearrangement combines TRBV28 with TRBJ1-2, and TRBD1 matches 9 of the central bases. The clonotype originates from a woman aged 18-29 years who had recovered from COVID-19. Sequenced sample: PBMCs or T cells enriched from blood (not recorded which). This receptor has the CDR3 CASHFGGGQGSEGYTF. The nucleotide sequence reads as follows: TGTGCCAGCCACTTCGGGGGTGGACAGGGGTCAGAAGGCTACACCTTC.